The 14 T cell receptor beta chains given below trace back to one sample, sequenced in a study of shared T cell receptors in the human thymus. This table comes from immunoSEQ multiplex PCR, and its TCRdb copy is limited to in-frame clones, with some not included. This repertoire shows about 540,000 clones, approximately 80% found once; its top ten account for about 0.013%. This sample also appeared in a second study, on human thymus T cells.

Input material: thymocytes. These receptors came from a boy in the first two years of life with a congenital heart defect.

The chain couples TRBV4-2 to TRBJ2-7; 8 positions agree with TRBD2. CDR3 length: 18 residues. V dropped 0 bases and J dropped 3; count of bases not matched to a gene: 13. The germline CDR1 and CDR2 sequences are LGHNA and YNFKEQ. The CDR3 DNA sequence: TGTGCCAGCAGCCAAGATAAACGGGGCGGGAGGCCCCACTACGAGCAGTACTTC. Translated: CASSQDKRGGRPHYEQYF.

This clone has only a few counts. V is TRBV27 and J is TRBJ1-1, with a possible D match to TRBD1 (6 bases). CDR1 and CDR2 (germline): MNHEY, SMNVEV (reference sequence). The CDR3 runs 14 residues. The V gene lost 2 bases and the J gene lost 2 bases, with 9 bases spanning the gap. The CDR3, as DNA: TGTGCCAGCAGTTTAGAGGGGGTTAACACTGAAGCTTTCTTT. It encodes CASSLEGVNTEAFF.

The chain joins TRBV5-6 to TRBJ2-1; 13 bases fit TRBD2. The J segment lost 6 bases and the V segment lost 4 bases, leaving 10 bases of the junction unmatched. The CDR3 is 17 amino acids. Germline CDR1 SGHDT, CDR2 YYEEEE. Written as DNA, the CDR3 is TGTGCCAGCAGCGGGGAGACCGGGACTAGCGGGACCAATGAGCAGTTCTTC. Translation gives CASSGETGTSGTNEQFF.

The chain combines TRBV5-1 with TRBJ2-3; 13 bases fit TRBD2. Germline V gene sequence: CDR1 SGHRS, CDR2 YFSETQ. The CDR3 contains 17 residues. Germline trimming cut 5 bases from V and 4 bases from J; bases unmatched to any gene: 10. CDR3 sequence reads: CASRKTSGRTLSDTQYF. The CDR3 DNA reads TGCGCCAGCAGGAAGACTAGCGGGAGGACTCTTTCAGATACGCAGTATTTT. Variable domain in full (rest from reference TRBV5-1 and TRBJ2-3): KAGVTQTPRYLIKTRGQQVTLSCSPISGHRSVSWYQQTPGQGLQFLFEYFSETQRNKGNFPGRFSGRQFSNSRSEMNVSTLELGDSALYLCASRKTSGRTLSDTQYFGPGTRLTVL.

The chain uses TRBV6-1 and TRBJ1-5, with D perhaps TRBD1 (6 bases). Germline CDR1 MNHNS, CDR2 SASEGT. CDR3 length: 15 residues. Trimming took 6 bases from V and 6 from J, leaving 18 bases between them. CDR3 nucleotides: TGTGCCAGCAGCCTCAAACAGGGTGTCCGTCAGCCCCAGCATTTT. As protein: CASSLKQGVRQPQHF.

The chain carries TRBV19 and TRBJ2-7, with 8 positions matching TRBD1. After removal of 10 bases from V and 2 bases from J, the junction contained 7 bases not matched to a gene. The CDR3 spans 13 residues. Per germline, CDR1 LNHDA and CDR2 SQIVND (reference sequence). CDR3 DNA sequence: TGTGCCAATTACCGGGACAGGACCTACGAGCAGTACTTC. Translation: CANYRDRTYEQYF. The whole variable domain, remainder taken from reference TRBV19 and TRBJ2-7, is DGGITQSPKYLFRKEGQNVTLSCEQNLNHDAMYWYRQDPGQGLRLIYYSQIVNDFQKGDIAEGYSVSREKKESFPLTVTSAQKNPTAFYLCANYRDRTYEQYFGPGTRLTVT.

The chain's CDR3 is CASSEGGLSEQYF. CDR3 in DNA: TGTGCCAGCAGTGAAGGGGGACTATCCGAGCAGTACTTC. V is TRBV27 and J is TRBJ2-7; tentatively, D is TRBD2 (7 bases). The CDR3 is 13 amino acids. The V gene lost 5 bases and the J gene lost 6 bases, with 14 bases spanning the gap. Germline V gives CDR1 MNHEY, CDR2 SMNVEV (reference sequence).

The chain couples TRBV7-2 to TRBJ2-1, with 9 bases identical to TRBD2. J was trimmed by 4 bases and V by 1 base; bases with no gene match: 8. This CDR3 is built from 17 residues. In germline, CDR1 is SGHTA, CDR2 FQGNSA. The CDR3 bases are TGTGCCAGCAGCTTAGAAACGGCGGGAGGGAATTACAATGAGCAGTTCTTC. The encoded protein is CASSLETAGGNYNEQFF.

V usage is TRBV9 and J usage is TRBJ1-3; D remains ambiguous. Trimming stripped 5 bases from V and 0 bases from J, with 12 bases between. The CDR3 is made up of 15 amino acids. CDR1 and CDR2 from the germline V gene are SGDLS and YYNGEE. CDR3 sequence reads: CASSTPLISGNTIYF. The CDR3, as DNA: TGTGCCAGCAGTACCCCACTAATCTCTGGAAACACCATATATTTT.

This clone was detected a few times. V and J are TRBV7-8 and TRBJ1-2, with D unresolved. From germline, CDR1 is SGHVS and CDR2 FQNEAQ. The V end lost 4 bases, the J end lost 4 bases, and 19 bases lay between the germline ends. This CDR3 spans 16 amino acids. This CDR3 is CASSSSRRGGSYGYTF. CDR3 in DNA: TGTGCCAGCAGCTCCTCCAGACGGGGAGGGAGCTATGGCTACACCTTC.

J is TRBJ2-7 and V is TRBV11-3; D remains ambiguous. Trimming left V 3 bases short and J 1 base short, with 10 bases between. The CDR3 runs to 14 residues. Germline-derived CDR1 and CDR2 are SGHNT and YENEEA. DNA of the CDR3: TGTGCCAGCAGCTTCCCTTCGGGTTCCTACGAGCAGTACTTC. Protein product: CASSFPSGSYEQYF. The variable domain in full, completed from reference TRBV11-3 and TRBJ2-7, reads EAGVVQSPRYKIIEKKQPVAFWCNPISGHNTLYWYLQNLGQGPELLIRYENEEAVDDSQLPKDRFSAERLKGVDSTLKIQPAELGDSAVYLCASSFPSGSYEQYFGPGTRLTVT.

The chain recombines TRBV10-3 with TRBJ1-5; the D is unclear. The germline CDR1 and CDR2 sequences are ENHRY and SYGVKD. This CDR3 spans 16 amino acids. V lost 0 bases, J lost 2 bases, and 11 bases lay in between. As DNA, the CDR3 is TGTGCCATCAGTGAGTCGGAGGGATTGGGCAATCAGCCCCAGCATTTT. This translates into CAISESEGLGNQPQHF.

This clone came up once. The rearrangement uses TRBV21-1 and TRBJ2-7; the table's D call, TRBD2, has no DNA check behind it. TRBV21-1 is a known pseudogene. The CDR3 has 19 residues. CDR3 DNA: TGTGCCAGCAGCAAAGGAGGTGACTCGGGACTAGCGGTAGCTGCCGAGCAGTACTTC. Its protein is CASSKGGDSGLAVAAEQYF.

The genes are TRBV15 and TRBJ1-1; 7 bases align to TRBD1. The CDR3 consists of 21 residues. Germline V CDR1 and CDR2: LNHNV, YYDKDF (reference sequence). V shed 0 bases and J 2 bases; nucleotides not matched to a gene: 21. The chain's CDR3 is CATSRDGRTGPQAIKNTEAFF. The CDR3, as DNA: TGTGCCACCAGCAGAGATGGTAGGACAGGACCTCAAGCGATCAAAAACACTGAAGCTTTCTTT.